This T cell receptor (beta chain) is from a study of blood T cells in healthy people across ages. Together with a sample-barcoded 5' primer, a J-beta primer mix was included in a second PCR lasting 7 to 11 cycles. TCRdb itself ran the 5' RACE reads through MiXCR, one entry per CDR3 protein. The sample holds 800,000 or so distinct CDR3 sequences; 25% are singletons and the top ten take 3% to 4.5%. The V end was cut by 4 bases, the J end by 9 bases, with 7 bases between. The CDR3 runs 11 residues. CDR1 LNHDA and CDR2 SQIVND come from the germline V gene (reference sequence). The same data also went into a second study, on T cells of mothers and their children.

The clonotype originates from a boy younger than 18 in good health. The V gene is TRBV19, the J gene TRBJ1-5; D remains unclear. The sequencing input was blood. The DNA of the CDR3 is TGTGCCAGTAGTAACTCCTGGCCCCAGCATTTT. This gives the protein CASSNSWPQHF.